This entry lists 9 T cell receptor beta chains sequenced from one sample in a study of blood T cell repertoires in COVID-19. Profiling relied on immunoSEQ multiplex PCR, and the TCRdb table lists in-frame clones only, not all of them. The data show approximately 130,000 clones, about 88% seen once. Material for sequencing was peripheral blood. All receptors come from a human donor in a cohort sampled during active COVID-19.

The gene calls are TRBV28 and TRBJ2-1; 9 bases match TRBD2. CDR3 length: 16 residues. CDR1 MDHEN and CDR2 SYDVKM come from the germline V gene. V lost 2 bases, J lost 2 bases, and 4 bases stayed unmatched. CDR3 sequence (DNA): TGTGCCAGCAGTTTAAGGGCTAGCGGGACCTACAATGAGCAGTTCTTC. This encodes CASSLRASGTYNEQFF.

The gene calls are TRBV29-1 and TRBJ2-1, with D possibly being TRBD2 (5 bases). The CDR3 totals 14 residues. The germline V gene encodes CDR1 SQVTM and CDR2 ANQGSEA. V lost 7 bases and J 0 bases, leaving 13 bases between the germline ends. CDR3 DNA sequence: TGCAGCGGGACGCCAGGACTCTCCTACAATGAGCAGTTCTTC. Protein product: CSGTPGLSYNEQFF.

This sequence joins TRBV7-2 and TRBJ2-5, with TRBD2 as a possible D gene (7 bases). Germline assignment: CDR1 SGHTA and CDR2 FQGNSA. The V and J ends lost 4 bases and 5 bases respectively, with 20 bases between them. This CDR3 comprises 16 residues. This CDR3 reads CASSSPRGGLPETQYF. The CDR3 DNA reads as TGTGCCAGCAGCTCACCGAGGGGGGGCCTGCCGGAGACCCAGTACTTC.

CDR3: CASSLRGGSGENEQFF. CDR3 in DNA: TGCGCCAGCAGCTTGAGGGGCGGGAGTGGGGAAAATGAGCAGTTCTTC. The chain joins TRBV5-1 to TRBJ2-1, with TRBD2 matching over 7 bases. Germline CDR1 SGHRS, CDR2 YFSETQ. Trimming took 1 base from V and 7 from J; bases not matched to a gene: 11. The CDR3 sequence is 16 residues long. Complete variable domain (other parts from reference TRBV5-1 and TRBJ2-1): KAGVTQTPRYLIKTRGQQVTLSCSPISGHRSVSWYQQTPGQGLQFLFEYFSETQRNKGNFPGRFSGRQFSNSRSEMNVSTLELGDSALYLCASSLRGGSGENEQFFGPGTRLTVL.

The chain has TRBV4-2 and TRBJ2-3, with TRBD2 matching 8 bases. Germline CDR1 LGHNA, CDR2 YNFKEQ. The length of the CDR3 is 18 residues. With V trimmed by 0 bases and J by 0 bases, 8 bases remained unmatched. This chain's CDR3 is CASSQDVTSVSSTDTQYF. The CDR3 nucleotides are TGTGCCAGCAGCCAAGATGTGACTAGCGTCTCTAGCACAGATACGCAGTATTTT.

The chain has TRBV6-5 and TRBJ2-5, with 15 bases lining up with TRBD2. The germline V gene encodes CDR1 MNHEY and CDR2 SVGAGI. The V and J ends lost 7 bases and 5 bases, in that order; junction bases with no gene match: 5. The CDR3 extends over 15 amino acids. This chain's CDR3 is CASIGLAGGPETQYF. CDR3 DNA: TGTGCCAGCATCGGACTAGCGGGGGGGCCTGAGACCCAGTACTTC.

CDR3 sequence: CASRPGTGGLGPYEQYF. DNA for the CDR3: TGTGCCAGCCGTCCCGGGACAGGGGGCCTCGGGCCCTACGAGCAGTACTTC. The chain is built from TRBV27 and TRBJ2-7, with 12 positions matching TRBD1. The CDR3 length is 17 residues. The germline CDR1 and CDR2 sequences are MNHEY and SMNVEV (reference sequence). The trim removed 8 bases at V and 2 bases at J, leaving 13 bases unmatched.

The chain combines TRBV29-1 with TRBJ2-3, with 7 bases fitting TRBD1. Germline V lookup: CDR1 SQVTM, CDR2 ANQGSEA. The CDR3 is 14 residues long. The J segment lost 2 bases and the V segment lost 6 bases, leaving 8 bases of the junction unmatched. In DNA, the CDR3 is TGCAGCGTCGCAGGGGGACCTTCCACAGATACGCAGTATTTT. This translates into CSVAGGPSTDTQYF.

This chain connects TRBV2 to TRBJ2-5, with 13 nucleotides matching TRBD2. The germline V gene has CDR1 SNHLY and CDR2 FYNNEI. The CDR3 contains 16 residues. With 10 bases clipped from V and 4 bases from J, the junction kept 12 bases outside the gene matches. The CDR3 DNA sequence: TGTGCCACCACGCGGGGACTAGCGGGATTGGGAGAGACCCAGTACTTC. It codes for CATTRGLAGLGETQYF. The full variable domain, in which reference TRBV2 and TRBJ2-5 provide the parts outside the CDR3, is EPEVTQTPSHQVTQMGQEVILRCVPISNHLYFYWYRQILGQKVEFLVSFYNNEISEKSEIFDDQFSVERPDGSNFTLKIRSTKLEDSAMYFCATTRGLAGLGETQYFGPGTRLLVL.